This T cell receptor (beta chain) derives from a study of OX40 agonist ivuxolimab in advanced cancers. For the study at large: Patients took ivuxolimab, an agonistic anti-OX40 (CD134) antibody. Patients enrolled in dose escalation were diagnosed with hepatocellular carcinoma, melanoma, renal cell or head and neck cancer. Allowance was made for prior anti-PD-1, anti-PD-L1 or anti-CTLA-4 therapy, and approximately 41% had some.

Study results and caveats: People who partly responded at 0.1-3.0 mg/kg had some of the least clonal expansion seen.

On this clone: The target antigen is unknown.

Profiled with immunoSEQ multiplex PCR; TCRdb holds only in-frame clones, not every one. The sample has 65,000 to 80,000 clones, roughly 86% seen once. The sequencing used CD4+ or CD8+ T cells sorted from blood, collected in a trial of the OX40 agonist ivuxolimab. The receptor's source is an adult with an advanced solid tumor such as melanoma, head and neck, liver or kidney cancer.

The CDR3 loop is CASSSPGQPYNPYEQYF. Here the CDR3 DNA reads TGTGCCAGCAGCTCACCGGGACAGCCTTACAATCCCTACGAGCAGTACTTC. The genes are TRBV5-6 and TRBJ2-7; 7 nucleotides match TRBD1. CDR1 SGHDT and CDR2 YYEEEE come from the germline V gene. CDR3 size: 17 residues. Trimming cost V 3 bases and J 2 bases; bases outside gene matches: 14.